This T cell receptor beta chain was profiled in a study of metastatic and nonmetastatic thyroid tumors (dated by TCRdb to about 2020). About the full investigation: Repertoires were compared across peripheral blood and tumor or nodule tissue samples from malignant and benign thyroid patients.

The receptor library was made with PCR. Instrument used: Illumina HiSeq 4000. High-throughput sequencing was used to profile the CDR3 region of the TCR beta-chain in every patient. The published analysis was carried out like this. A classifier to discriminate distant-metastatic papillary thyroid cancer patients was built from CDR3 differences across clinicopathological groups. To measure repertoire diversity the researchers used the Shannon index, while the Morisita-Horn index served to gauge how similar the tumor and blood repertoires were. TCRdb took the public reads, trimmed them with fastp at Q25, ran MiXCR for clone calling and kept in-frame beta chains. What appears here as the V and J calls and clone size reflects TCRdb's work, not the paper's. This sample gives 16,000 or so clones in total; less than 25% of them show up just once. The top ten clones comprise about 13% of the sample. The sample holds a few counts of this clone. Its antigen is not yet known. One end of the junction fails to match germline, which may point to a read error.

Before undergoing thyroid surgery, none of the patients had been given any kind of treatment. Patient clinical samples collected from about 2011 to 2019 were retrospectively analysed using T-cell receptor beta sequencing. The study at large found these results: In both blood and tumor samples, malignant tumors were reported to have significantly higher TCR beta diversity than benign nodules.

The CDR3, cysteine through phenylalanine, is 12 amino acids long. The entry retains the CDR3 DNA only, 36 bases that are in frame from base 1. Taken from the germline V gene, the CDR1 and CDR2 loops are MRHNA and SNTAGT. Recombination joined TRBV6-4 with TRBJ1-6; the D gene remains uncertain. Sequenced input: tumor tissue. The TCR sequence derives from a male donor with papillary thyroid cancer or a benign thyroid nodule (not recorded which). Some clones in this sample may be carry-over from other donors' samples. The base sequence is TGTGCCACCGGGATGTTGGGTTCACACCTCAACTTT. Translated, this gives CATGMLGSHLNF.